The table lists the clone carrying this T cell receptor beta chain with a few counts. Its antigen is not identified. This CDR3 region has 14 residues. Deletions cut 6 bases from V and 4 bases from J, with 18 bases between. Per germline, CDR1 SQVTM and CDR2 ANQGSEA. Template switching with 5'RACE generated the TCR cDNA and added a universal primer site and UMIs. One entry per CDR3 protein results from TCRdb running MiXCR on the 5' RACE reads. The sample contains about 360,000 distinct CDR3 sequences, approximately 6% of which appear only once. This specimen belongs to a study of T cells after yellow fever vaccination. Study-wide context: Preparation used SMART-Seq v4 Ultra Low Input for the low-cell-number fractions.

Findings of the study overall: The study found a weaker secondary response that peaked faster, day 5 versus 15. The booster saw the reappearance of most primary-vaccination clones (around 96% CD4, about 90% CD8).

The source of this sequence is a young man who received the YFV17D yellow fever vaccine. This rearrangement joins TRBV29-1 to TRBJ1-2; D call uncertain. This specimen was PBMCs, taken 5 days after the yellow fever booster vaccination. Here the CDR3 reads CSVVIGILSYGYTF. In DNA, the CDR3 is TGCAGCGTGGTGATAGGGATCCTCTCCTATGGCTACACCTTC.